This T cell receptor beta chain was identified during a study of blood T cell repertoires in COVID-19. The overall study: Samples of COVID-19 (acute and convalescent) were obtained from the United States, Italy and Spain. Sample material is recorded as cDNA or gDNA derived from T cells, B-cell-depleted T cells, or PBMCs.

Source study methods: Reference gene primer amplification gave nucleated cell count estimates. The protocol was immunoSEQ multiplex PCR, while the TCRdb copy is restricted to in-frame clones and leaves out a portion. That table furnishes V, J and clone size, whereas the DNA furnished D and trimming. The table shows approximately 170,000 clones, with around 85% occurring only once. Germline V gene data show CDR1 as MNHEY and CDR2 as SMNVEV (reference sequence). V was trimmed by 3 bases and J by 0 bases, leaving 12 bases between them. The CDR3 totals 15 residues. This clone turned up a few times. The sequence was obtained from a man under 40 with acute or convalescent COVID-19. V usage is TRBV27 and J usage is TRBJ2-7; D call uncertain. The source material was peripheral blood. CDR3 nucleotides: TGTGCCAGCAGTTTTGCCAGACTTACCTCCTACGAGCAGTACTTC. This encodes CASSFARLTSYEQYF.